This TCR beta chain was sequenced during a study of technical replicates of blood from several donors. Per the germline V gene, CDR1 is DFQATT and CDR2 is SNEGSKA (reference sequence). V lost 6 bases, J lost 9 bases, and 12 bases lay in between. CDR3 length: 11 residues. The assay was immunoSEQ multiplex PCR, and TCRdb's table has in-frame clones only and misses some. The sample includes tens of thousands of clones, over 75% of them seen just once. Sequencing was done on a sample of PBMCs. The TCR was taken from a human donor in good health. Some clones in this sample may be carry-over from other donors' samples. The chain joins TRBV20-1 to TRBJ1-5; D might be TRBD1 (5 bases). Here the CDR3 DNA reads TGCAGTGCCGGTCTCGGGGGGCCCCAGCATTTT. It is translated as CSAGLGGPQHF.